The 2 T cell receptor beta chains listed next were all sequenced from one sample in a study of blood T cell repertoires in COVID-19. This table comes from immunoSEQ multiplex PCR, and its TCRdb copy is limited to in-frame clones, with some not included. This repertoire shows 200,000 to 250,000 clones, approximately 91% found once; its top ten account for under 7%. The sample consisted of peripheral blood. The receptors shown here come from a man aged 55 to 70 who had recovered from COVID-19.

This CDR3 reads CASGLGTSGGFLDKNIQYF. CDR3 nucleotides: TGCGCCAGCGGACTAGGGACTAGCGGGGGGTTTCTGGACAAAAACATTCAGTACTTC. The rearrangement uses TRBV5-1 and TRBJ2-4, with 15 nucleotides matching TRBD2. V shed 7 bases and J 3 bases; nucleotides not matched to a gene: 14. The CDR3 has 19 amino acids. The germline gives CDR1 SGHRS, CDR2 YFSETQ.

The genes are TRBV3-1 (or the pseudogene TRBV3-2) and TRBJ1-5; TRBD1 matches 7 bases. V shed 1 base and J 5 bases; nucleotides not matched to a gene: 5. The CDR3 has 15 amino acids. Germline V CDR1 and CDR2: LGHDT, YNNKEL (reference sequence). The CDR3 DNA sequence: TGTGCCAGCAGCCAAGGCGGGACAGAACATCAGCCCCAGCATTTT. As protein: CASSQGGTEHQPQHF.